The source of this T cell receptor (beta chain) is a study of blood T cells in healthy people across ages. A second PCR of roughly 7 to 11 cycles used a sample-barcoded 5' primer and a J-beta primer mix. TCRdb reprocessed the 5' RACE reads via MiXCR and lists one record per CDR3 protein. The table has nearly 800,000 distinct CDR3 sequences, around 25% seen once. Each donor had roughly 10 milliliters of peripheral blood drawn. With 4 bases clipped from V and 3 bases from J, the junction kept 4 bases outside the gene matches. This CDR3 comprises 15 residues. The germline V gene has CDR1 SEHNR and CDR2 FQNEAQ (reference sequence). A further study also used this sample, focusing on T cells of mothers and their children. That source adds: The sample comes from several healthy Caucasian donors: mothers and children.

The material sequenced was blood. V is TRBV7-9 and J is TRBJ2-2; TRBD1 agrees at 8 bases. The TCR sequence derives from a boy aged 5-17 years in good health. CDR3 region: CASSSSTGDTGELFF. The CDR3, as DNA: TGTGCCAGCAGCTCATCGACAGGGGACACCGGGGAGCTGTTTTTT.